The next 29 T cell receptor beta chains were all read from a single sample in a study of T cell repertoires in cytomegalovirus infection. TCRdb processed the reads anew with MiXCR; each CDR3 protein has one entry. The repertoire holds nearly 650,000 distinct CDR3 sequences, roughly a quarter seen once, with 6.5% to 10% in the top ten. Material: CD8+ T cells from PBMCs. Source of these receptors: a human donor in good health (CMV status not recorded). Some clones in this sample may be carry-over from other donors' samples.

This clonotype was recorded many times. The chain links TRBV7-8 to TRBJ2-7, with TRBD2 identical over 8 bases. The CDR3 loop spans 14 amino acids. V lost 5 bases to trimming and J lost 4 bases; unmatched junction nucleotides: 7. The V gene's germline CDR1 is SGHVS and CDR2 FQNEAQ. CDR3 sequence reads: CASSEHGGDYEQYF. CDR3 DNA sequence: TGTGCCAGCAGCGAGCACGGGGGGGATTACGAGCAGTACTTC.

The rearrangement joins TRBV7-9 to TRBJ1-2; weak D call: TRBD1 (5 bases). The CDR3 has 15 amino acids. Per the germline V gene, CDR1 is SEHNR and CDR2 is FQNEAQ (reference sequence). Trimming shortened V by 7 bases and J by 4 bases, and 19 bases separated the two germline ends. CDR3 protein: CASTIASGHAYGYTF. In DNA, the CDR3 is TGTGCCAGCACCATAGCCTCCGGACATGCCTATGGCTACACCTTC.

The table lists this clonotype with many counts. The chain is built from TRBV19 and TRBJ1-2; no reliable D call. CDR3 length: 12 residues. Trimming pared 6 bases from V and 6 bases from J, leaving 11 bases between. CDR1 is LNHDA and CDR2 is SQIVND in the germline V gene (reference sequence). CDR3 nucleotide sequence: TGTGCCAGTAGGGACGGAAATAATGGCTACACCTTC. Encoded protein: CASRDGNNGYTF.

This clonotype was counted between two and nine times. The J gene is TRBJ2-1, the V gene TRBV9; the D is unclear. The CDR3 consists of 15 residues. CDR1 and CDR2 (germline): SGDLS, YYNGEE. V was clipped by 3 bases and J by 0 bases, with 10 bases between them. Written as DNA, the CDR3 is TGTGCCAGCAGCGCCGAAGAGTTCTCCTACAATGAGCAGTTCTTC. Translated, it gives CASSAEEFSYNEQFF.

This clonotype appeared a few times. The chain combines TRBV6-6 with TRBJ2-5, with D possibly matching TRBD1 (6 bases). Trimming left V 2 bases short and J 1 base short, with 14 bases between. The CDR3 covers 16 residues. Per the germline V gene, CDR1 is MNHNY and CDR2 is SVGAGI (reference sequence). CDR3 loop: CASSYAGQPFQETQYF. The DNA for the CDR3 is TGTGCCAGCAGTTACGCCGGACAGCCTTTCCAAGAGACCCAGTACTTC.

The chain is built from TRBV10-3 and TRBJ2-3; D is unresolved. The germline V gene has CDR1 ENHRY and CDR2 SYGVKD. V lost 3 bases, J lost 2 bases, and 12 bases lay in between. This CDR3 contains 15 residues. The CDR3 nucleotides are TGTGCCATCAGTGAAGTACAGCGACCCACAGATACGCAGTATTTT. It specifies CAISEVQRPTDTQYF.

In its sample, this clonotype was seen once. The gene calls are TRBV27 and TRBJ1-1, with 10 bases aligning to TRBD1. The CDR3 has 16 amino acids. Germline assignment: CDR1 MNHEY and CDR2 SMNVEV (reference sequence). V was pared by 6 bases and J by 5 bases, with 12 bases of the junction left unmatched. CDR3 nucleotides: TGTGCCAGCAGCCCTTTGACAGGGGGCTACGGGACTGAAGCTTTCTTT. Protein sequence: CASSPLTGGYGTEAFF.

This clonotype was detected many times. The rearrangement uses TRBV7-6 and TRBJ2-3, with D possibly TRBD2 on 6 matching bases. The CDR3 is 14 residues long. Trimming took 4 bases from V and 2 from J, leaving 10 bases between them. Germline V gene sequence: CDR1 SGHVS, CDR2 FNYEAQ. The CDR3 here is CASSYRRATDTQYF. DNA for the CDR3: TGTGCCAGCAGCTATAGGAGGGCCACAGATACGCAGTATTTT.

This clonotype has at least ten counts. The chain uses TRBV12-3 or TRBV12-4 and TRBJ2-7; 7 bases align to TRBD1. The V gene end was trimmed by 5 bases and the J gene end by 3 bases; junction bases not matched to a gene: 10. This CDR3 region has 15 residues. The CDR3 nucleotides are TGTGCCAGCAGTCATCCGGACAGGATCTTCTACGAGCAGTACTTC. It codes for CASSHPDRIFYEQYF.

This clonotype was counted between two and nine times. The gene calls are TRBV2 and TRBJ2-1; 11 bases are shared with TRBD2. V lost 8 bases to trimming and J lost 2 bases; unmatched junction nucleotides: 8. The length of the CDR3 is 16 residues. CDR1 and CDR2 (germline): SNHLY, FYNNEI. CDR3 loop: CASPSRSGGAYNEQFF. Written as DNA, the CDR3 is TGTGCCAGCCCTTCACGTAGCGGGGGGGCCTACAATGAGCAGTTCTTC.

This clonotype was detected only a few times. J is TRBJ1-1 and V is TRBV20-1; D not resolved. This CDR3 has 12 residues. CDR1 and CDR2 (germline): DFQATT, SNEGSKA (reference sequence). V dropped 4 bases and J dropped 5 bases, with 11 bases sitting between them. This chain's CDR3 is CSATKSGTEAFF. For the CDR3, the DNA is TGCAGTGCTACTAAATCGGGAACTGAAGCTTTCTTT.

This clonotype was counted ten times or more. The V gene is TRBV7-2, the J gene TRBJ2-1; D gene unclear. The CDR3 is 12 residues long. CDR1 is SGHTA and CDR2 is FQGNSA in the germline V gene. The V gene lost 2 bases and the J gene lost 10 bases, with 9 bases spanning the gap. The CDR3 DNA reads TGTGCCAGCAGCTTATGGACGCCAGAGCAGTTCTTC. Translated: CASSLWTPEQFF.

This clonotype was seen a handful of times. This chain uses TRBV5-6 with TRBJ2-7; maybe TRBD2 (5 bases). This CDR3 region has 17 residues. Germline CDR1 is SGHDT and CDR2 is YYEEEE. V was trimmed by 2 bases and J by 5 bases, leaving 23 bases between them. Here the CDR3 DNA reads TGTGCCAGCAGCTTTTTTCCTTCAGGCGGGCCAGGCGACGAGCAGTACTTC. This sequence encodes CASSFFPSGGPGDEQYF.

This chain connects TRBV20-1 to TRBJ2-5; TRBD2 matches at 11 bases. Germline values: CDR1 DFQATT, CDR2 SNEGSKA (reference sequence). The CDR3 totals 21 residues. CDR3 coding DNA: TGCAGCCTTTTATCCGCCCATATAGAGCCTTTTATCTTAGCGGGAGGGGAGACCCAGTACTTC. It yields the protein CSLLSAHIEPFILAGGETQYF.

This clonotype was detected only a few times. The genes are TRBV6-6 and TRBJ2-7, with TRBD2 matching over 7 bases. Per germline, CDR1 MNHNY and CDR2 SVGAGI (reference sequence). Losses at the gene ends were 3 bases for V and 3 bases for J; bases not matched to a gene: 5. The CDR3 loop spans 14 amino acids. The CDR3 is CASSYGLADYEQYV. In DNA form, the CDR3 reads TGTGCCAGCAGTTATGGCCTAGCGGACTACGAGCAGTACGTC.

The chain joins TRBV4-1 to TRBJ2-7; TRBD1 agrees at 7 bases. Germline assignment: CDR1 MGHRA and CDR2 YSYEKL. This CDR3 spans 14 amino acids. The trim removed 0 bases at V and 6 bases at J, leaving 5 bases unmatched. CDR3 in DNA: TGCGCCAGCAGCCAAGAAAAGGGGGCAGGCGAGCAGTACTTC. It is translated as CASSQEKGAGEQYF.

The chain joins TRBV28 to TRBJ2-7; D is uncertain. V was clipped by 5 bases and J by 7 bases, with 12 bases between them. The germline V gene encodes CDR1 MDHEN and CDR2 SYDVKM. The CDR3 spans 12 residues. The CDR3 DNA sequence: TGTGCCAGCAGTCAACGGGTGGGAGAGCAGTACGTC. Its translation: CASSQRVGEQYV.

This clonotype has just a few counts. The chain uses TRBV12-3 or TRBV12-4 and TRBJ2-3; weak D call: TRBD2 (5 bases). The V end lost 6 bases, the J end lost 5 bases, and 15 bases lay between the germline ends. The CDR3 spans 14 residues. CDR3 nucleotides: TGTGCCAGCAGGATGGGCGGGCCGGAAGATACGCAGTATTTT. It translates to CASRMGGPEDTQYF.

On this clonotype: A much larger clone is a single base away; this may be a read error. The J gene is TRBJ2-1, the V gene TRBV7-6; the D gene is possibly TRBD1 (6 bases). Germline V gene lookup returns CDR1 SGHVS and CDR2 FNYEAQ. The CDR3 is 16 amino acids. This CDR3 reads CACSFREDSPYNEQFF. The CDR3 bases are TGTGCCTGCAGCTTTAGAGAGGACAGCCCTTACAATGAGCAGTTCTTC.

This clonotype showed up many times. The chain employs TRBV7-8 and TRBJ2-2, with D tentatively TRBD2 (5 bases). Germline assignment: CDR1 SGHVS and CDR2 FQNEAQ. V lost 1 base and J lost 4, with 10 bases in between. There are 15 residues in the CDR3. CDR3 protein: CASSLGESGTGELFF. CDR3 sequence (DNA): TGTGCCAGCAGCTTAGGGGAGTCGGGCACCGGGGAGCTGTTTTTT.

In its sample, this clonotype was seen a few times. This chain uses TRBV28 with TRBJ1-2, with D maybe TRBD1 (5 bases). The CDR3 totals 13 residues. CDR1 and CDR2 from the germline V gene are MDHEN and SYDVKM. Between the trimmed V and J ends, which lost 3 bases and 9 bases, there was a span of 14 bases. The CDR3 loop reads CASSLGDSIRYTF. CDR3 DNA sequence: TGTGCCAGCAGTTTGGGAGACAGTATTCGCTACACCTTC.

Ten or more counts support this clonotype. The rearrangement links TRBV7-8 to TRBJ2-7; no reliable D call. Trimming took 1 base from V and 6 from J, leaving 7 bases between them. Germline V lookup: CDR1 SGHVS, CDR2 FQNEAQ. The CDR3 sequence is 12 residues long. The CDR3 nucleotides read TGTGCCAGCAGCTTAGTAGACGGCGAGCAGTACGTC. Protein product: CASSLVDGEQYV.

On this clonotype itself: A clone one base away is much larger, so this may be a read error. CDR3 nucleotide sequence: TGTGCCAGCAACCAAGACGGGACTAGCGGGGTCAATGAGCAGTTCTTC. This codes for CASNQDGTSGVNEQFF. The chain employs TRBV2 and TRBJ2-1; 13 bases are shared with TRBD2. V lost 7 bases and J lost 6; bases outside the gene matches: 9. CDR1 is SNHLY, CDR2 FYNNEI, per germline. The CDR3 totals 16 residues.

This clonotype occurred many times. The chain uses TRBV4-1 and TRBJ1-5, with TRBD1 as a possible D gene (5 bases). Deletions cut 0 bases from V and 6 bases from J, with 12 bases between. Germline V gives CDR1 MGHRA, CDR2 YSYEKL. The CDR3 is made up of 15 amino acids. The CDR3 region is CASSQDRGEGQPQHF. CDR3 sequence (DNA): TGCGCCAGCAGCCAAGATCGAGGGGAAGGTCAGCCCCAGCATTTT.

This clonotype was seen at least ten times. J is TRBJ2-7 and V is TRBV5-4, with D perhaps TRBD1 or TRBD2 (5 bases each). The CDR3 spans 15 residues. Germline CDR1 is SGHNT and CDR2 is YYREEE (reference sequence). Trimming pared 1 base from V and 0 bases from J, leaving 11 bases between. The CDR3 here is CASSLQGASSYEQYF. CDR3 coding DNA: TGTGCCAGCAGCTTGCAGGGAGCCAGCTCCTACGAGCAGTACTTC.

This clonotype was counted many times. The V call is TRBV6-2 or TRBV6-3, the J call TRBJ2-1; 7 nucleotides match TRBD1. The J segment lost 4 bases and the V segment lost 2 bases, leaving 5 bases of the junction unmatched. The germline CDR1 and CDR2 sequences are MNHEY and SVGEGT. This CDR3 region has 15 residues. The CDR3 reads CASSYGPGGYNEQFF. In DNA form, the CDR3 reads TGTGCCAGCAGTTACGGCCCAGGGGGATACAATGAGCAGTTCTTC.

Concerning this clonotype: This likely traces to a read error, being one base from a far larger clone. The J gene is TRBJ1-1, the V gene TRBV7-2; D gene uncertain. CDR1 SGHTA and CDR2 FQGNSA come from the germline V gene. The CDR3 extends over 13 amino acids. The CDR3 sequence is CVSSLAANTEAFF. In DNA, the CDR3 is TGTGTCAGCAGCTTAGCGGCGAACACTGAAGCTTTCTTT. Combining the CDR3 with reference TRBV7-2 and TRBJ1-1 gives the whole variable domain GAGVSQSPSNKVTEKGKDVELRCDPISGHTALYWYRQSLGQGLEFLIYFQGNSAPDKSGLPSDRFSAERTGGSVSTLTIQRTQQEDSAVYLCVSSLAANTEAFFGQGTRLTVV.

The table lists this clonotype with a few counts. The V and J genes are TRBV6-6 and TRBJ1-1, with D possibly matching TRBD1 (6 bases). Germline V gene data show CDR1 as MNHNY and CDR2 as SVGAGI (reference sequence). The ends were cut back, 6 bases at V and 4 bases at J, with 18 bases in the middle. The CDR3 length is 15 residues. The CDR3, as DNA: TGTGCCAGCAGAACACAGGGCCACCGACCCACTGAAGCTTTCTTT. This gives the protein CASRTQGHRPTEAFF.

The CDR3 region is CSVEGSSSYEQYF. CDR3 coding DNA: TGCAGCGTTGAGGGCAGTTCTTCCTACGAGCAGTACTTC. The chain uses TRBV29-1 and TRBJ2-7; no firm D call. This CDR3 is 13 amino acids long. Trimming removed 3 bases at V and 1 base at J, with 10 bases between. Germline CDR1 reads SQVTM; CDR2 reads ANQGSEA.